One and the same sample provided the 27 T cell receptor beta chains below, sequenced in a study of Graves' ophthalmopathy and Graves' hyperthyroidism. Amplified material comprised TCR beta CDR3 regions derived from RNA transcripts. RT-PCR in the first round used HTBI primers; a second-round multiplex PCR followed. Each CDR3 protein gets one entry after TCRdb re-called the multiplex PCR reads with MiXCR. The sample lists roughly 1.1 million distinct CDR3 sequences, 35% to 40% occurring once. Sequences were obtained from peripheral blood or thyroid tissue (not recorded which). These receptors all stem from an adult man with Graves' hyperthyroidism.

This clonotype came up many times. The rearrangement links TRBV9 to TRBJ2-7; D possibly corresponds to TRBD2 (6 bases). V lost 4 bases to trimming and J lost 4 bases, with 15 bases between them. Germline V lookup: CDR1 SGDLS, CDR2 YYNGEE. The CDR3 covers 14 residues. CDR3 in amino acids: CASSQYGTSYEQYF. The CDR3 bases are TGTGCCAGCAGCCAATACGGGACTTCGTACGAGCAGTACTTC.

This sequence joins TRBV5-1 and TRBJ1-6; D is possibly TRBD1 (5 bases). From germline, CDR1 is SGHRS and CDR2 YFSETQ. This CDR3 is built from 15 residues. V lost 6 bases and J 8 bases, leaving 18 bases between the germline ends. DNA of the CDR3: TGCGCCAGCACATCCGGGACCAGCGAGTATTCACCCCTCCACTTT. Protein: CASTSGTSEYSPLHF.

Ten or more counts support this clonotype. The chain couples TRBV7-9 to TRBJ1-5; D uncertain. Germline V gives CDR1 SEHNR, CDR2 FQNEAQ (reference sequence). The CDR3 consists of 15 residues. Trimming pared 5 bases from V and 1 base from J, leaving 12 bases between. CDR3 amino acids: CASSDSTVSNQPQHF. The CDR3 DNA reads TGTGCCAGCAGCGATAGTACAGTCAGCAATCAGCCCCAGCATTTT.

The table lists this clonotype with a count of one. One end of the junction varies from germline; a read error may be responsible. The V and J genes are TRBV7-2 and TRBJ2-5; TRBD2 aligns across 12 bases. CDR1 and CDR2 from the germline V gene are SGHTA and FQGNSA. This CDR3 comprises 13 residues. CDR3 loop: CASTGLAGSVPAF. CDR3 in DNA: TGTGCCAGTACCGGACTAGCGGGATCCGTTCCCGCCTTC.

The genes are TRBV20-1 and TRBJ2-2; 11 bases line up with TRBD1. Trimming at V came to 0 bases and at J to 6 bases, leaving 9 bases not matched to a gene. The CDR3 totals 17 residues. Germline loops: CDR1 DFQATT, CDR2 SNEGSKA (reference sequence). CDR3 amino acids: CSARDPDGQGASGELFF. The CDR3 DNA sequence: TGCAGTGCTAGAGATCCCGATGGACAGGGGGCCTCCGGGGAGCTGTTTTTT.

Many counts were recorded for this clonotype. The genes are TRBV29-1 and TRBJ2-7; a weak D match, TRBD2 (5 bases). This CDR3 is built from 11 residues. CDR1 is SQVTM, CDR2 ANQGSEA, per germline. Trimming took off 7 bases at V and 7 bases at J, with 14 bases between the two ends. For the CDR3, the DNA is TGCAGCGCCGGACCGAGGGAAGAGCAGTACTTC. Translating gives CSAGPREEQYF.

The table lists this clonotype with many counts. V usage is TRBV7-9 and J usage is TRBJ1-1; maybe TRBD1 (5 bases). Per the germline V gene, CDR1 is SEHNR and CDR2 is FQNEAQ (reference sequence). The V and J ends lost 3 bases and 0 bases respectively, with 14 bases between them. There are 16 residues in the CDR3. The CDR3 bases are TGTGCCAGCAGCTTCCCATCCGGGACGGTGAACACTGAAGCTTTCTTT. It codes for CASSFPSGTVNTEAFF.

This clonotype was seen once. A read error may produce the germline difference seen at one junction end. The V call is TRBV7-2, the J call TRBJ1-1, with D perhaps matching TRBD1 (5 bases). This CDR3 region has 19 residues. CDR1 SGHTA and CDR2 FQGNSA come from the germline V gene. CDR3 loop: CAGSFRSSGYRPGGTEAFF. The CDR3 region has the DNA TGTGCCGGCAGCTTTAGGAGTTCGGGGTACCGCCCTGGGGGCACTGAAGCTTTCTTT.

This chain uses TRBV15 with TRBJ2-5; D is ambiguous. The germline CDR1 and CDR2 sequences are LNHNV and YYDKDF (reference sequence). The CDR3 runs 15 residues. V was clipped by 0 bases and J by 0 bases, with 8 bases between them. CDR3 in amino acids: CATSRDPEYQETQYF. CDR3 DNA: TGTGCCACCAGCAGAGATCCCGAATACCAAGAGACCCAGTACTTC.

CDR3 in amino acids: CSAAGPSLRGVGTQYF. CDR3 DNA sequence: TGCAGTGCCGCCGGTCCCTCTCTGCGGGGGGTGGGGACCCAGTACTTC. The genes are TRBV20-1 and TRBJ2-7, with 8 bases lining up with TRBD2. The assigned J gene may be wrong: the sequence end matches TRBJ2-5 better. Germline CDR1 DFQATT, CDR2 SNEGSKA (reference sequence). The CDR3 has 16 amino acids.

This clonotype was seen a single time. The germline gene is not matched at one end of the junction; a read error may be the cause. The chain recombines TRBV5-1 with TRBJ2-7, with D hard to call. The length of the CDR3 is 12 residues. Germline V gene lookup returns CDR1 SGHRS and CDR2 YFSETQ. The CDR3 nucleotides are TGCGCCAGCAGCTTGTCGGGTCACGAGCGGTACTTC. Translated: CASSLSGHERYF.

Concerning this clonotype itself: This CDR3 fails to terminate in the conserved phenylalanine or tryptophan, so it likely reflects a read error. The limits of the CDR3 on the DNA are not certain, so only TCRdb's listed CDR3 is given. The rearrangement joins TRBV12-3 or TRBV12-4 to TRBJ2-5; TRBD1 reflects the table's D call only, with no check against the DNA. The CDR3 comprises 9 residues, both ends counted. This chain's CDR3 is CASSTGHPI.

Comment on this clonotype: A clone one base away is much larger, so this may be a read error. This rearrangement joins TRBV7-8 to TRBJ2-2, with D perhaps given as TRBD1 or TRBD2 (5 bases each). Looked up from germline, CDR1 is SGHVS and CDR2 is FQNEAQ. This CDR3 comprises 15 residues. The CDR3 nucleotides read TGTGCCAGCAGCTTAGACGGACACAACACCGGGGAGCCGTTTTTT. Translating gives CASSLDGHNTGEPFF.

Details on this clonotype: A much more abundant neighbour one base away suggests this may be a read error. This chain links TRBV7-8 with TRBJ2-7; a weak D match, TRBD1 (5 bases). In germline, CDR1 is SGHVS, CDR2 FQNEAQ. Deletions cut 1 base from V and 10 bases from J, with 20 bases between. This CDR3 has 15 residues. The CDR3 protein is CASSLGPGHLRDQYF. The CDR3 DNA sequence: TGTGCCAGCAGCTTAGGTCCAGGGCATCTAAGAGATCAGTACTTC.

This clonotype appeared many times. The CDR3 here is CSVEGAGNQETQYF. The CDR3 DNA reads as TGCAGCGTTGAAGGGGCGGGGAACCAAGAGACCCAGTACTTC. J is TRBJ2-5 and V is TRBV29-1; possible D gene TRBD2, 6 bases. Germline loops: CDR1 SQVTM, CDR2 ANQGSEA. This CDR3 spans 14 amino acids. Trimming took 1 base from V and 0 from J, leaving 9 bases between them.

The rearrangement joins TRBV20-1 to TRBJ2-7; tentative D call: TRBD2 (5 bases). CDR1 and CDR2 from the germline V gene are DFQATT and SNEGSKA (reference sequence). This CDR3 region has 11 residues. Written as DNA, the CDR3 is TGCAGGGAAGCGGCAGCCTACGAGCAGTACTTC. Its translation is CREAAAYEQYF.

The chain recombines TRBV7-2 with TRBJ2-5; possibly TRBD2 for D (6 bases). The ends were cut back, 2 bases at V and 11 bases at J, with 21 bases in the middle. The CDR3 has 15 residues. The V gene's germline CDR1 is SGHTA and CDR2 FQGNSA. The CDR3 spells CASSLSTRTGNEQYF. The CDR3, as DNA: TGTGCCAGCAGCTTATCGACTAGAACGGGCAATGAGCAGTACTTC.

V and J are TRBV27 and TRBJ1-5; TRBD1 might be the D (5 bases). CDR3 size: 16 residues. Looked up from germline, CDR1 is MNHEY and CDR2 is SMNVEV (reference sequence). V shed 1 base and J shed 2 bases, with 12 bases lying between them. For the CDR3, the DNA is TGTGCCAGCAGTTTATATCAGGGTATTGGCAATCAGCCCCAGCATTTT. Encoded protein: CASSLYQGIGNQPQHF.

The V and J genes are TRBV5-6 and TRBJ1-5; 9 bases are a match to TRBD1. Germline lookup yields CDR1 SGHDT and CDR2 YYEEEE. After removal of 4 bases from V and 6 bases from J, the junction contained 11 bases not matched to a gene. CDR3 size: 16 residues. DNA of the CDR3: TGTGCCAGCAGCCACGGTAGCGGGACAGGGATTCAGCCCCAGCATTTT. Translating it yields CASSHGSGTGIQPQHF. The full variable domain, in which reference TRBV5-6 and TRBJ1-5 provide the parts outside the CDR3, is DAGVTQSPTHLIKTRGQQVTLRCSPKSGHDTVSWYQQALGQGPQFIFQYYEEEERQRGNFPDRFSGHQFPNYSSELNVNALLLGDSALYLCASSHGSGTGIQPQHFGDGTRLSIL.

V and J are TRBV4-3 and TRBJ2-7, with TRBD1 identical over 8 bases. Germline CDR1 and CDR2: LGHNA and YSLEER. Trimming at V came to 4 bases and at J to 2 bases, leaving 10 bases not matched to a gene. The length of the CDR3 is 16 residues. CDR3 region: CASSLQPRQGTYEQYF. The CDR3 DNA sequence: TGCGCCAGCAGCCTACAACCCCGACAGGGGACCTACGAGCAGTACTTC.

This clonotype was seen at least ten times. The chain has TRBV2 and TRBJ1-5; weak D call: TRBD1 (6 bases). V lost 4 bases to trimming and J lost 4 bases, with 20 bases between them. The germline V gene encodes CDR1 SNHLY and CDR2 FYNNEI. The CDR3 is made up of 17 amino acids. CDR3: CASSVGPGQTTNQPQHF. DNA for the CDR3: TGTGCCAGCAGTGTTGGGCCGGGACAAACTACTAATCAGCCCCAGCATTTT.

The V call is TRBV20-1, the J call TRBJ2-7, with TRBD2 identical over 10 bases. CDR3 length: 13 residues. V lost 3 bases to trimming and J lost 5 bases; unmatched junction nucleotides: 4. The V gene's germline CDR1 is DFQATT and CDR2 SNEGSKA (reference sequence). The CDR3 reads CSASQLAGDEQYF. As DNA, the CDR3 is TGCAGTGCTAGTCAGCTAGCGGGGGACGAGCAGTACTTC.

Written as DNA, the CDR3 is TGTGCCAGCAGTGGGATGGACAGGGTTTCGGCTTTCTTT. This translates into CASSGMDRVSAFF. The chain employs TRBV2 and TRBJ1-1, with 8 bases lining up with TRBD1. J was trimmed by 11 bases and V by 4 bases; bases with no gene match: 9. Per the germline V gene, CDR1 is SNHLY and CDR2 is FYNNEI. The CDR3 covers 13 residues.

This clonotype was detected only a few times. The rearrangement uses TRBV10-3 and TRBJ2-7; 8 bases agree with TRBD1. Germline V CDR1 and CDR2: ENHRY, SYGVKD. V lost 8 bases and J lost 4; bases outside the gene matches: 7. The CDR3 runs to 13 residues. The CDR3 DNA follows: TGTGCCATCCGGAAACAGGGGGGATACGAGCAGTACTTC. Encoded protein: CAIRKQGGYEQYF.

This clonotype was observed at least ten times. The CDR3 region is CASSENPGINQPQHF. The CDR3 nucleotides read TGTGCCAGCAGTGAGAACCCGGGGATCAATCAGCCCCAGCATTTT. The chain couples TRBV2 to TRBJ1-5; D unclear. The CDR3 runs to 15 residues. Germline V gene lookup returns CDR1 SNHLY and CDR2 FYNNEI. Trimming stripped 3 bases from V and 3 bases from J, with 12 bases between.

The V and J genes are TRBV12-3 or TRBV12-4 and TRBJ1-1; 7 bases map to TRBD1. The CDR3 is 14 amino acids. V trimming: 7 bases; J trimming: 1 base; junction bases outside the gene matches: 6. Written as DNA, the CDR3 is TGTGCCAGCATGCCCGGGACAGCGAACACTGAAGCTTTCTTT. Amino acids: CASMPGTANTEAFF.

This clonotype was recorded at least ten times. The J gene is TRBJ2-7, the V gene TRBV20-1; D unclear. Germline-derived CDR1 and CDR2 are DFQATT and SNEGSKA (reference sequence). V was cut by 2 bases and J by 2 bases, with 7 bases left in between. CDR3 length: 12 residues. CDR3: CSARRPAYEQYF. In nucleotides, the CDR3 is TGCAGTGCTAGACGTCCCGCCTACGAGCAGTACTTC.